This entry is about one TCR beta chain. In the original analysis: From reference gene primer amplification, estimates of nucleated cell counts were derived. This table comes from immunoSEQ multiplex PCR, and its TCRdb copy is limited to in-frame clones, with some not included. The V and J calls and the clone size are those of that table, but D and trimming were determined from the DNA. The sample yields about 34,000 clones, 85% seen once. The data are from a study of blood T cell repertoires in COVID-19. Study as a whole: Samples came from the United States, Italy and Spain, spanning acute and convalescent COVID-19. T cells, B-cell-depleted T cells, or PBMCs supplied cDNA or gDNA.

Germline V gene sequence: CDR1 LNHDA, CDR2 SQIVND (reference sequence). Trimming left V 3 bases short and J 0 bases short, with 9 bases between. CDR3 length: 15 amino acids. The specimen sequenced was peripheral blood. The origin of this receptor is a human donor with acute or convalescent COVID-19. The donor label of this sample is uncertain. This chain joins TRBV19 and TRBJ1-5; unclear D gene. The CDR3 protein is CASSINKNSNQPQHF. The CDR3 region has the DNA TGTGCCAGTAGTATCAACAAGAATAGCAATCAGCCCCAGCATTTT.